One and the same sample provided the 25 T cell receptor beta chains below, sequenced in a study of blood T cell repertoires in COVID-19. The data were produced by immunoSEQ multiplex PCR, yet TCRdb's version contains in-frame clones alone and is incomplete. The sample holds 55,000 to 95,000 clones, roughly 79% seen once. Sequenced sample: peripheral blood. Receptor source: a woman between 70 and 85 years old with acute or convalescent COVID-19.

This clone has only one observation. The rearrangement joins TRBV20-1 to TRBJ2-4; 10 bases are shared with TRBD1. Germline CDR1 and CDR2: DFQATT and SNEGSKA (reference sequence). Trimming took 3 bases from V and 8 from J; bases not matched to a gene: 7. There are 14 residues in the CDR3. The CDR3 spells CSASTGQGRDIQYF. The CDR3 DNA reads as TGCAGTGCTAGTACGGGACAGGGGAGGGACATTCAGTACTTC.

Concerning this clone: The sample has other DNA sequences that encode this CDR3 too. J is TRBJ1-1 and V is TRBV7-3; D uncertain. Trimming stripped 0 bases from V and 2 bases from J, with 4 bases between. The CDR3 contains 13 residues. Germline loops: CDR1 SGHTA, CDR2 FQGTGA. The CDR3 loop is CASSLTGNTEAFF. For the CDR3, the DNA is TGTGCCAGCAGCTTAACGGGCAACACTGAAGCTTTCTTT.

The rearrangement links TRBV7-6 to TRBJ2-5, with 12 bases that match TRBD2. Germline values: CDR1 SGHVS, CDR2 FNYEAQ. This CDR3 comprises 15 residues. V gave up 5 bases and J gave up 4 bases; unmatched junction bases: 5. CDR3 bases: TGTGCCAGCAGCCCCCTAGCGGGAGGGGGAGAGACCCAGTACTTC. It codes for CASSPLAGGGETQYF.

This chain links TRBV7-3 with TRBJ2-2; TRBD1 might be the D (6 bases). The germline CDR1 and CDR2 sequences are SGHTA and FQGTGA. The CDR3 runs 15 residues. Trimming removed 1 base from V and 5 bases from J, with 11 bases in between. Here the CDR3 DNA reads TGTGCCAGCAGCTTAATCACAGGGCGGACCGGGGAGCTGTTTTTT. It encodes CASSLITGRTGELFF.

With regard to this clone: One end of the junction does not line up with germline, which may come from a read error. This sequence joins TRBV4-2 and TRBJ2-4, with 7 nucleotides matching TRBD2. CDR1 LGHNA and CDR2 YNFKEQ come from the germline V gene. The CDR3 runs 18 residues. The CDR3 coding sequence is TGTGCCAGCAGCCAAGATCTCACGGGAGGCTTGGGCGGGGGACCTGTACGGTTC. Translation gives CASSQDLTGGLGGGPVRF.

The chain is built from TRBV6-5 and TRBJ1-5; D not resolved. V shed 8 bases and J shed 0 bases, with 5 bases lying between them. CDR1 and CDR2 (germline): MNHEY, SVGAGI. This CDR3 comprises 12 residues. The CDR3, as DNA: TGTGCCAGCGAGTATAGCAATCAGCCCCAGCATTTT. Its protein product is CASEYSNQPQHF.

The J gene is TRBJ1-2, the V gene TRBV14, with TRBD1 matching over 10 bases. The germline V gene has CDR1 SGHDN and CDR2 FVKESK. J was trimmed by 6 bases and V by 4 bases; bases with no gene match: 11. This CDR3 comprises 16 residues. The CDR3 spells CASSRTPWTGGDGYTF. DNA for the CDR3: TGTGCCAGCAGCCGAACTCCGTGGACAGGGGGGGATGGCTACACCTTC. Full variable domain (rest looked up from reference TRBV14 and TRBJ1-2): EAGVTQFPSHSVIEKGQTVTLRCDPISGHDNLYWYRRVMGKEIKFLLHFVKESKQDESGMPNNRFLAERTGGTYSTLKVQPAELEDSGVYFCASSRTPWTGGDGYTFGSGTRLTVV.

This clone is a singleton in its sample. V and J are TRBV5-1 and TRBJ1-2; 11 nucleotides match TRBD1. The germline V gene encodes CDR1 SGHRS and CDR2 YFSETQ. V shed 4 bases and J 7 bases; nucleotides not matched to a gene: 6. The CDR3 is 14 amino acids. This CDR3 is CASSSTGTGGGYTF. The CDR3 bases are TGCGCCAGCAGCAGCACCGGGACAGGGGGTGGCTACACCTTC.

This clone appeared once. The chain has TRBV3-1 (or the pseudogene TRBV3-2) and TRBJ1-4; 8 positions match TRBD1. The V gene end was trimmed by 1 base and the J gene end by 5 bases; junction bases not matched to a gene: 9. CDR1 and CDR2 from the germline V gene are LGHDT and YNNKEL (reference sequence). This CDR3 spans 17 amino acids. The CDR3 loop is CASSQGTGKFGNEKLFF. CDR3 bases: TGTGCCAGCAGCCAAGGGACAGGGAAGTTTGGGAATGAAAAACTGTTTTTT.

The chain joins TRBV5-1 to TRBJ1-6; no clear D. CDR1 and CDR2 (germline): SGHRS, YFSETQ. V lost 0 bases and J lost 8, with 12 bases in between. The CDR3 length is 15 residues. The CDR3 loop is CASSLGGRGYSPLHF. CDR3 nucleotides: TGCGCCAGCAGCTTGGGTGGGAGAGGGTATTCACCCCTCCACTTT.

DNA of the CDR3: TGTGCCAGCAGTACCCGGGACAGTTTTTGGGGCTACACCTTC. It yields the protein CASSTRDSFWGYTF. The chain has TRBV6-5 and TRBJ1-2, with 7 bases fitting TRBD1. J was trimmed by 8 bases and V by 5 bases; bases with no gene match: 11. From germline, CDR1 is MNHEY and CDR2 SVGAGI. CDR3 length equals 14 residues.

The V gene is TRBV6-5, the J gene TRBJ1-5, with 9 bases aligning to TRBD1. Germline CDR1 and CDR2: MNHEY and SVGAGI. V gave up 5 bases and J gave up 8 bases; unmatched junction bases: 4. There are 13 residues in the CDR3. The CDR3: CASSRDRVEPQHF. CDR3 nucleotides: TGTGCCAGCAGTAGGGACAGGGTTGAGCCCCAGCATTTT.

The rearrangement uses TRBV27 and TRBJ2-1; 11 bases are shared with TRBD2. After removal of 5 bases from V and 7 bases from J, the junction contained 13 bases not matched to a gene. CDR1 is MNHEY and CDR2 is SMNVEV in the germline V gene (reference sequence). This CDR3 is 17 amino acids long. CDR3 bases: TGTGCCAGCAGTCCCGGGATACTAGCGGGAGTTGTTAATGAGCAGTTCTTC. Translating gives CASSPGILAGVVNEQFF.

This chain connects TRBV5-1 to TRBJ2-2, with a tentative D call TRBD2 (6 bases). V was clipped by 2 bases and J by 1 base, with 9 bases between them. Germline V gives CDR1 SGHRS, CDR2 YFSETQ. The CDR3 length is 15 residues. CDR3 sequence: CASSFLAVNTGELFF. The CDR3 DNA reads as TGCGCCAGCAGCTTCTTAGCGGTGAACACCGGGGAGCTGTTTTTT.

The V and J genes are TRBV12-3 or TRBV12-4 and TRBJ2-6; no reliable D call. The CDR3 is 13 residues long. The germline V and J ends were trimmed by 9 bases and 1 base, with 7 bases remaining between them. The CDR3 nucleotides are TGTGCCAGTGGGCTATCTGGGGCCAACGTCCTGACTTTC. Translated: CASGLSGANVLTF.

V usage is TRBV6-5 and J usage is TRBJ2-7; 8 nucleotides align to TRBD1. The CDR3 runs 14 residues. V was pared by 7 bases and J by 3 bases, with 8 bases of the junction left unmatched. CDR1 and CDR2 from the germline V gene are MNHEY and SVGAGI. DNA for the CDR3: TGTGCCAGCAATTTGGGACAGGTCGACTACGAGCAGTACTTC. Translated: CASNLGQVDYEQYF.

The genes are TRBV5-1 and TRBJ1-5, with D unresolved. This CDR3 has 15 residues. V lost 0 bases to trimming and J lost 2 bases, with 9 bases between them. The germline V gene has CDR1 SGHRS and CDR2 YFSETQ. CDR3 in DNA: TGCGCCAGCAGCTTGGACGGGTGGGGCAATCAGCCCCAGCATTTT. Translated: CASSLDGWGNQPQHF.

This chain links TRBV28 with TRBJ1-5; 9 nucleotides agree with TRBD1. Trimming took 6 bases from V and 2 from J; bases not matched to a gene: 14. Looked up from germline, CDR1 is MDHEN and CDR2 is SYDVKM. There are 18 residues in the CDR3. As DNA, the CDR3 is TGTGCCAGCAGGGATTCCGGGACAGGGACCAGGGGCAATCAGCCCCAGCATTTT. Encoded protein: CASRDSGTGTRGNQPQHF.

The gene calls are TRBV15 and TRBJ2-1, with 7 bases aligning to TRBD2. The trim removed 0 bases at V and 9 bases at J, leaving 2 bases unmatched. This CDR3 spans 13 amino acids. Germline lookup yields CDR1 LNHNV and CDR2 YYDKDF (reference sequence). CDR3 nucleotide sequence: TGTGCCACCAGCAGAGAATCGGGGGGTGAGCAGTTCTTC. Amino acids: CATSRESGGEQFF.

The chain recombines TRBV5-1 with TRBJ1-4, with no clear D. Germline CDR1 reads SGHRS; CDR2 reads YFSETQ. This CDR3 is 14 amino acids long. V was shortened by 4 bases and J by 8 bases, with 15 bases between the two germline ends. CDR3 sequence reads: CASSSREGQEKLFF. DNA of the CDR3: TGCGCCAGCAGCAGCCGGGAAGGGCAAGAAAAACTGTTTTTT.

J is TRBJ1-2 and V is TRBV4-1, with a tentative D call TRBD1 (6 bases). The CDR3 covers 14 residues. Germline V gene lookup returns CDR1 MGHRA and CDR2 YSYEKL. Trimming stripped 4 bases from V and 7 bases from J, with 16 bases between. The CDR3: CASSLPAGVGGYTF. The CDR3 DNA follows: TGCGCCAGCAGCCTCCCGGCAGGGGTGGGTGGCTACACCTTC.

The chain joins TRBV7-8 to TRBJ2-1, with 7 bases identical to TRBD2. CDR3 length: 15 residues. Germline CDR1 and CDR2: SGHVS and FQNEAQ. V was clipped by 4 bases and J by 2 bases; unmatched bases: 5. The chain's CDR3 is CASSSRLAAYNEQFF. In nucleotides, the CDR3 is TGTGCCAGCAGCTCCAGACTAGCCGCCTACAATGAGCAGTTCTTC.

This clone was observed a handful of times. This sequence joins TRBV28 and TRBJ1-4; D is unresolved. Trimming stripped 5 bases from V and 9 bases from J, with 10 bases between. Per the germline V gene, CDR1 is MDHEN and CDR2 is SYDVKM. The CDR3 is 12 residues long. The chain's CDR3 is CASSQQWKKLFF. CDR3 nucleotide sequence: TGTGCCAGCAGTCAACAGTGGAAAAAACTGTTTTTT.

This clone appeared a single time. The CDR3 nucleotides read TGTGCCAGCAGCTTAGCCCTAGCGGGAAGAGAGACCCAGTACTTC. Protein sequence: CASSLALAGRETQYF. The chain couples TRBV7-2 to TRBJ2-5; 9 bases are a match to TRBD2. This CDR3 spans 15 amino acids. The V segment lost 0 bases and the J segment 4 bases; nucleotides outside the gene matches: 3. Germline loops: CDR1 SGHTA, CDR2 FQGNSA.

This clone came up a few times. This sequence joins TRBV18 and TRBJ1-4, with 8 bases aligning to TRBD1. The CDR3 runs to 13 residues. Germline CDR1 is KGHSH and CDR2 is LQKENI. The ends lost 5 bases at V and 7 bases at J; junction bases unmatched: 3. The CDR3 region is CASSGQGGEKLFF. Written as DNA, the CDR3 is TGTGCCAGCTCAGGACAGGGTGGTGAAAAACTGTTTTTT.